The 3 T cell receptor beta chains in this list originate from one sample, sequenced in a study of CD8 T cells in Susac syndrome. Reverse transcription of about 0.45 to 1 ug RNA was carried out with random hexamers. From the immunoSEQ multiplex PCR reads, TCRdb called clonotypes with MiXCR, one entry per CDR3 protein. Counted here are over 95,000 distinct CDR3 sequences, about 93% occurring once; the ten biggest clones make up 0.13% to 0.15%. The sequencing sample was made of CD4+ T cells from PBMCs. These receptors were collected from a human donor in good health.

The J gene is TRBJ1-2, the V gene TRBV19; D ambiguous. The CDR3 contains 13 residues. Germline V gene lookup returns CDR1 LNHDA and CDR2 SQIVND (reference sequence). Trimming left V 10 bases short and J 2 bases short, with 14 bases between. The CDR3 here is CATWGVPNYGYTF. The CDR3 bases are TGTGCCACATGGGGAGTCCCGAACTATGGCTACACCTTC. The complete variable domain, with remaining parts taken from reference TRBV19 and TRBJ1-2, reads DGGITQSPKYLFRKEGQNVTLSCEQNLNHDAMYWYRQDPGQGLRLIYYSQIVNDFQKGDIAEGYSVSREKKESFPLTVTSAQKNPTAFYLCATWGVPNYGYTFGSGTRLTVV.

The chain is built from TRBV20-1 and TRBJ2-3, with 7 bases fitting TRBD1. From germline, CDR1 is DFQATT and CDR2 SNEGSKA (reference sequence). The V segment lost 5 bases and the J segment 4 bases; nucleotides outside the gene matches: 6. There are 13 residues in the CDR3. The CDR3 sequence is CSALPGTADTQYF. The DNA of the CDR3 is TGCAGTGCTCTCCCCGGGACAGCAGATACGCAGTATTTT.

This chain links TRBV20-1 with TRBJ2-6; tentatively, D is TRBD1 or TRBD2 (5 bases each). CDR3 length: 19 residues. V dropped 0 bases and J dropped 0 bases, with 18 bases sitting between them. CDR1 and CDR2 (germline): DFQATT, SNEGSKA (reference sequence). The DNA of the CDR3 is TGCAGTGCTAGAGATCCAAGAGGGGTCGCCGGCTCTGGGGCCAACGTCCTGACTTTC. It codes for CSARDPRGVAGSGANVLTF.